The T cell receptor beta chain described here comes from a study of regulatory T cells. Germline lookup yields CDR1 MDHEN and CDR2 SYDVKM. This CDR3 is built from 13 residues. V was trimmed by 6 bases and J by 4 bases, leaving 13 bases between them. A word on this clone: Its antigen is not identified. Within the sample, other DNA sequences also encode this same CDR3.

Regulatory (CD25-high CD127-low) and conventional (CD25-low CD127-high) CD4+ T cells were sorted separately. Study results and caveats: In CD3G-deficient patients, conventional CD4+ T cells were enriched for hydrophobic CDR3 residues at positions 6 and 7.

Primers: 52 TRBV forward and 13 TRBJ reverse. Profiled with immunoSEQ multiplex PCR; TCRdb holds only in-frame clones, not every one. Among over 20,000 clones listed, 70% to 90% were seen once. The sequencing sample was made of conventional CD4+ T cells sorted from blood. This clonotype was obtained from a child between 10 and 17 years old with CD3G deficiency. V is TRBV28 and J is TRBJ2-7; D possibly uses TRBD1 or TRBD2 (5 bases each). CDR3 amino acids: CASRAGTRYEQYF. The CDR3 nucleotides are TGTGCCAGCAGAGCCGGGACCCGGTACGAGCAGTACTTC.